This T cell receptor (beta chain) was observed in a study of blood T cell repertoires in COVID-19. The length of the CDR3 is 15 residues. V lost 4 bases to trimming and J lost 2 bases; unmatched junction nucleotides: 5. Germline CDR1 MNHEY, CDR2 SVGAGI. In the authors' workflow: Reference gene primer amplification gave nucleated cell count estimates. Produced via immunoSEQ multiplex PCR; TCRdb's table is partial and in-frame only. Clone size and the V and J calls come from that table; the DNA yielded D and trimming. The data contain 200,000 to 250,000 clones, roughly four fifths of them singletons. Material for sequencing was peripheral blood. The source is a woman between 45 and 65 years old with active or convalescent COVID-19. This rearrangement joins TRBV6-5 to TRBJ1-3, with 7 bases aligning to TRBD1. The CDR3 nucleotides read TGTGCCAGCAGTTTTTCCGGGACAGCTGGAAACACCATATATTTT. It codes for CASSFSGTAGNTIYF.